This T cell receptor (beta chain) originates from a study of blood T cell repertoires in COVID-19. Study details: T cells, B-cell-depleted T cells, or PBMCs supplied cDNA or gDNA.

In germline, CDR1 is KGHSH, CDR2 LQKENI. V shed 2 bases and J 3 bases; nucleotides not matched to a gene: 14. The CDR3 has 19 amino acids. Measured with immunoSEQ multiplex PCR; TCRdb has only the in-frame clones, and not every one. The table lists 150,000 to 200,000 clones, 65% to 90% of them singletons. This chain links TRBV18 with TRBJ1-4, with TRBD1 matching over 8 bases. The source of this sequence is a man aged 50 to 60 with active or convalescent COVID-19. The sample consisted of peripheral blood. CDR3 loop: CASSPSDRGRLRPNEKLFF. The DNA for the CDR3 is TGTGCCAGCTCACCAAGCGACAGGGGAAGGTTGAGGCCTAATGAAAAACTGTTTTTT. Full variable domain (remainder filled in from reference TRBV18 and TRBJ1-4): NAGVMQNPRHLVRRRGQEARLRCSPMKGHSHVYWYRQLPEEGLKFMVYLQKENIIDESGMPKERFSAEFPKEGPSILRIQQVVRGDSAAYFCASSPSDRGRLRPNEKLFFGSGTQLSVL.